These 18 T cell receptor beta chains share one sample of origin, sequenced in a study of blood T cell repertoires in COVID-19. Method: immunoSEQ multiplex PCR; TCRdb's copy keeps in-frame clones and lacks some. The repertoire holds 98,000 or so clones, with about 89% as singletons. Sequenced sample: peripheral blood. Receptors originate from a man in his fifties or sixties with acute or convalescent COVID-19.

J is TRBJ2-5 and V is TRBV19; D possibly corresponds to TRBD1 (6 bases). The CDR3 sequence is 13 residues long. CDR1 and CDR2 from the germline V gene are LNHDA and SQIVND (reference sequence). Trimming removed 2 bases from V and 5 bases from J, with 9 bases in between. CDR3 bases: TGTGCCAGTAGTATACCCACAGGGGAGACCCAGTACTTC. Protein product: CASSIPTGETQYF.

V and J are TRBV3-1 (or the pseudogene TRBV3-2) and TRBJ1-2; D perhaps matches TRBD1 (5 bases). The V gene lost 1 base and the J gene lost 8 bases, with 8 bases spanning the gap. The CDR3 has 12 amino acids. CDR1 LGHDT and CDR2 YNNKEL come from the germline V gene (reference sequence). The CDR3 bases are TGTGCCAGCAGCCAAGTTCCAGGGGGCTACACCTTC. This encodes CASSQVPGGYTF.

This clone was observed a handful of times. The chain couples TRBV19 to TRBJ1-2; perhaps TRBD1 as D (5 bases). The CDR3 has 13 residues. Trimming left V 2 bases short and J 6 bases short, with 10 bases between. CDR1 and CDR2 from the germline V gene are LNHDA and SQIVND (reference sequence). In DNA, the CDR3 is TGTGCCAGTAGTATAACTGGAGGGGATGGCTACACCTTC. Protein product: CASSITGGDGYTF.

The CDR3 loop is CATSRDSPGGNEKLFF. The CDR3, as DNA: TGTGCCACCAGCAGAGATTCCCCAGGGGGTAATGAAAAACTGTTTTTT. The rearrangement links TRBV15 to TRBJ1-4, with 7 positions matching TRBD1. The V and J ends lost 0 bases and 4 bases, in that order; junction bases with no gene match: 5. The CDR3 is 16 residues long. Germline-derived CDR1 and CDR2 are LNHNV and YYDKDF (reference sequence). Using reference TRBV15 and TRBJ1-4 for the parts outside the CDR3, the full variable domain is DAMVIQNPRYQVTQFGKPVTLSCSQTLNHNVMYWYQQKSSQAPKLLFHYYDKDFNNEADTPDNFQSRRPNTSFCFLDIRSPGLGDTAMYLCATSRDSPGGNEKLFFGSGTQLSVL.

This chain connects TRBV7-6 to TRBJ2-3, with D possibly matching TRBD1 (5 bases). Trimming cost V 5 bases and J 5 bases, with 14 bases left between them. CDR1 and CDR2 (germline): SGHVS, FNYEAQ. CDR3 length equals 14 residues. The CDR3 DNA is TGTGCCAGCAGCCCAGGGATAGCCGGAGATACGCAGTATTTT. Protein sequence: CASSPGIAGDTQYF.

The chain combines TRBV19 with TRBJ2-2; D is ambiguous. In germline, CDR1 is LNHDA, CDR2 SQIVND (reference sequence). V lost 0 bases, J lost 4 bases, and 12 bases lay in between. The CDR3 runs 16 residues. CDR3 nucleotide sequence: TGTGCCAGTAGTATAGAAAGGCACAGTTCCACCGGGGAGCTGTTTTTT. Translating gives CASSIERHSSTGELFF.

The chain links TRBV10-1 to TRBJ2-3, with a possible D match to TRBD1 (6 bases). The CDR3 runs to 17 residues. Germline V lookup: CDR1 WNHNN, CDR2 SYGVQD (reference sequence). Trimming removed 2 bases from V and 6 bases from J, with 21 bases in between. The CDR3, as DNA: TGCGCCAGCAGTGAGGACGGACAGTGGAGTAGAAGGGATACGCAGTATTTT. Translation gives CASSEDGQWSRRDTQYF.

The chain is built from TRBV5-1 and TRBJ2-5; TRBD1 matches 9 bases. V was pared by 0 bases and J by 5 bases, with 8 bases of the junction left unmatched. In germline, CDR1 is SGHRS, CDR2 YFSETQ. The CDR3 runs 16 residues. The CDR3 coding sequence is TGCGCCAGCAGCTTGGCTCCACAGGGGGCACAGGAGACCCAGTACTTC. Translated, it gives CASSLAPQGAQETQYF.

This clone has a single count. The chain combines TRBV24-1 with TRBJ2-7, with D possibly matching TRBD2 (5 bases). CDR3 length equals 15 residues. Germline values: CDR1 KGHDR, CDR2 SFDVKD. V lost 4 bases to trimming and J lost 0 bases, with 12 bases between them. CDR3 in amino acids: CATSDDGSNSYEQYF. The DNA of the CDR3 is TGTGCCACCAGTGACGATGGGAGTAACTCCTACGAGCAGTACTTC.

The V and J genes are TRBV3-1 (or the pseudogene TRBV3-2) and TRBJ1-2; D unresolved. Trimming removed 6 bases at V and 3 bases at J, with 14 bases between. The CDR3 sequence is 14 residues long. Germline CDR1 LGHDT, CDR2 YNNKEL (reference sequence). In nucleotides, the CDR3 is TGTGCCAGCAGACCTGCTGGCGGATACTATGGCTACACCTTC. As protein: CASRPAGGYYGYTF.

This clone was detected only a few times. This rearrangement joins TRBV19 to TRBJ2-7; 9 nucleotides match TRBD2. This CDR3 is built from 18 residues. V was clipped by 3 bases and J by 5 bases; unmatched bases: 17. The V gene's germline CDR1 is LNHDA and CDR2 SQIVND (reference sequence). The chain's CDR3 is CASSISPTTSGRTHEQYF. In DNA form, the CDR3 reads TGTGCCAGTAGTATTTCCCCCACCACTAGCGGGCGAACCCACGAGCAGTACTTC.

This chain connects TRBV5-1 to TRBJ2-3, with a weak D call TRBD1 (5 bases). Between the trimmed V and J ends, which lost 0 bases and 2 bases, there was a span of 16 bases. The CDR3 consists of 17 residues. CDR1 SGHRS and CDR2 YFSETQ come from the germline V gene. CDR3 region: CASSLGGAGYPTDTQYF. CDR3 in DNA: TGCGCCAGCAGCTTGGGGGGCGCTGGTTACCCCACAGATACGCAGTATTTT.

The count of this clone is one. The chain employs TRBV6-5 and TRBJ2-1; D might be TRBD2 (5 bases). Germline CDR1 and CDR2: MNHEY and SVGAGI. Trimming took off 6 bases at V and 13 bases at J, with 19 bases between the two ends. The CDR3 is made up of 13 amino acids. DNA of the CDR3: TGTGCCAGCAGGCCGGACTCCGGGTTCGGTCAGTTCTTC. Its protein product is CASRPDSGFGQFF.

The rearrangement uses TRBV1 and TRBJ2-7; the table calls TRBD2, which could not be checked here. TRBV1 is listed as a pseudogene. The CDR3 spans 15 residues. CDR3 in DNA: TGCACCAGCAGCCAAAGGTGCGGGAACGAGAACGAGCAGTACTTC. Translation gives CTSSQRCGNENEQYF.

This rearrangement joins TRBV5-6 to TRBJ2-3; the D is unclear. Trimming shortened V by 4 bases and J by 2 bases, and 14 bases separated the two germline ends. Per the germline V gene, CDR1 is SGHDT and CDR2 is YYEEEE. The CDR3 loop spans 15 amino acids. CDR3 region: CASSPYLGSTDTQYF. The CDR3 nucleotides are TGTGCCAGCAGCCCCTACCTCGGTTCCACAGATACGCAGTATTTT.

The J gene is TRBJ1-5, the V gene TRBV4-1, with 7 nucleotides matching TRBD1. The ends lost 6 bases at V and 0 bases at J; junction bases unmatched: 5. Germline CDR1 reads MGHRA; CDR2 reads YSYEKL. The CDR3 has 15 amino acids. The DNA for the CDR3 is TGCGCCAGCAGTCCCGGGACAGATAGCAATCAGCCCCAGCATTTT. Amino acids: CASSPGTDSNQPQHF.

This clone was counted a single time. This sequence joins TRBV6-1 and TRBJ2-2; TRBD2 aligns across 7 bases. The germline gives CDR1 MNHNS, CDR2 SASEGT. J lost 0 bases, V lost 2 bases, and 15 bases had no gene match. The CDR3 loop spans 20 amino acids. The CDR3 bases are TGTGCCAGCAGTGAACCCGTCCTAGCGGTGGGAGCGACGAACACCGGGGAGCTGTTTTTT. Its translation is CASSEPVLAVGATNTGELFF.

This rearrangement joins TRBV28 to TRBJ2-1; 10 bases are a match to TRBD2. Germline loops: CDR1 MDHEN, CDR2 SYDVKM. J was trimmed by 4 bases and V by 3 bases; bases with no gene match: 0. The CDR3 is 14 residues long. The CDR3 nucleotides are TGTGCCAGCAGTTTGGGACTAGCGTACAATGAGCAGTTCTTC. Its protein is CASSLGLAYNEQFF.